This T cell receptor (beta chain) originates from a study of blood T cell repertoires in COVID-19. About the research overall: Acute and convalescent COVID-19 samples came from the United States, Italy and Spain. From T cells, B-cell-depleted T cells, or PBMCs came the material, which was cDNA or gDNA.

Only in-frame clones appear in the TCRdb table, and some are missing; sequencing was by immunoSEQ multiplex PCR. In the table there are about 190,000 clones, approximately 73% of which are singletons. Per the germline V gene, CDR1 is SGDLS and CDR2 is YYNGEE. The CDR3 covers 16 residues. Trimming cost V 3 bases and J 4 bases; bases outside gene matches: 9. Cohort allocation depended upon clinical history that participants reported. The TCR originated in a woman aged 45-65 years with acute COVID-19. Sequenced sample: PBMCs or T cells enriched from blood (not recorded which). The genes are TRBV9 and TRBJ2-2, with 7 bases lining up with TRBD2. CDR3 amino acids: CASSERAGPGTGELFF. The CDR3 DNA follows: TGTGCCAGCAGCGAACGAGCGGGGCCCGGCACCGGGGAGCTGTTTTTT.